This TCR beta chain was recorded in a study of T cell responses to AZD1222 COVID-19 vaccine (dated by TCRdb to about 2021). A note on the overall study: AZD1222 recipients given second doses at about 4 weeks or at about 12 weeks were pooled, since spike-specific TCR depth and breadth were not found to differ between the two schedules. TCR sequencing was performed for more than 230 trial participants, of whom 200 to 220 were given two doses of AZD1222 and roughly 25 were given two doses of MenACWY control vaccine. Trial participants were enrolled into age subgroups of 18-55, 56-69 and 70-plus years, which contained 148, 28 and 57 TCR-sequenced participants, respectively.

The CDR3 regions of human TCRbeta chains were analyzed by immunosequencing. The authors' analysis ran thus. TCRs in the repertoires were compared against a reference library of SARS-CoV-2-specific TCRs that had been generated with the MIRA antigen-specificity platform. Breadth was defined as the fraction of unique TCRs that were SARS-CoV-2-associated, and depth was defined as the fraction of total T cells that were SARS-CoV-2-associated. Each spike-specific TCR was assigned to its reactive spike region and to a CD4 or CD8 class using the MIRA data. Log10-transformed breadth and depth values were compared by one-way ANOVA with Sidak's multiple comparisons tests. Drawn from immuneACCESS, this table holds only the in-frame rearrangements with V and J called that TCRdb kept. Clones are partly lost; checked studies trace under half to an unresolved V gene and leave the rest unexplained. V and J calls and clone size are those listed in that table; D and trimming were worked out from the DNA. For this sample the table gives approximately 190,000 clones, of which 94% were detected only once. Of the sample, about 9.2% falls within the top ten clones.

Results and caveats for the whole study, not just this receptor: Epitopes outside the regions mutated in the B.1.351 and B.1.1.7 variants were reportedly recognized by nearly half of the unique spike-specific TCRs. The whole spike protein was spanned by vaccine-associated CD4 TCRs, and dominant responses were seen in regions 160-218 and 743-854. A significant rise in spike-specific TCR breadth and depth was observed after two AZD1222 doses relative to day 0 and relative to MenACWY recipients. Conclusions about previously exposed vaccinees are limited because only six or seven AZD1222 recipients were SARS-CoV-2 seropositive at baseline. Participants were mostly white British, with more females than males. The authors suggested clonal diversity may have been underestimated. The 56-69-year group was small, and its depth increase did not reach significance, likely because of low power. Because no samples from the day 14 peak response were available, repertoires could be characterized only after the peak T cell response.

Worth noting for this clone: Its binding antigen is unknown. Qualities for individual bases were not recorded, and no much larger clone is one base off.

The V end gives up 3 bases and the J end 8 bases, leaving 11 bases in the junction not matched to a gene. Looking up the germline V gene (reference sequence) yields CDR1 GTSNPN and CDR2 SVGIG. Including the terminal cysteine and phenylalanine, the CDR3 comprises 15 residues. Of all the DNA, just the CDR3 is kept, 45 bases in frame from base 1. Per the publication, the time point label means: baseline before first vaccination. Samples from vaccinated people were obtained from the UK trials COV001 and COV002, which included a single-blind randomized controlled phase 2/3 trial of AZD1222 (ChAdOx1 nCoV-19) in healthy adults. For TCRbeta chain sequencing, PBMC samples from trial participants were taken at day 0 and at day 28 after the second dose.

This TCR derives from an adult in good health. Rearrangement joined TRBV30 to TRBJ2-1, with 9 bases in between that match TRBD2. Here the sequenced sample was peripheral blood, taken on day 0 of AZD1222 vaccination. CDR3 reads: CAWREIAGAQYEQFF. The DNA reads TGTGCCTGGAGGGAGATAGCGGGAGCCCAATATGAGCAGTTCTTC. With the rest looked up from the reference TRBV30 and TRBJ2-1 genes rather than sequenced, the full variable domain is SQTIHQWPATLVQPVGSPLSLECTVEGTSNPNLYWYRQAAGRGLQLLFYSVGIGQISSEVPQNLSASRPQDRQFILSSKKLLLSDSGFYLCAWREIAGAQYEQFFGPGTRLTVL.